The 13 T cell receptor beta chains given below trace back to one sample, sequenced in a study of blood T cells in healthy people across ages. Then a second PCR, running roughly 7 to 11 cycles, was carried out with a sample-barcoded 5' primer and a J-beta primer mix. Each CDR3 protein gets one entry after TCRdb re-called the 5' RACE reads with MiXCR. The sample consists of about 1.4 million distinct CDR3 sequences, approximately 63% of them appearing once. What was sequenced was blood. The receptors here all came from a man between 18 and 29 years old in good health.

J is TRBJ2-7 and V is TRBV30; possibly TRBD1 for D (6 bases). Looked up from germline, CDR1 is GTSNPN and CDR2 is SVGIG (reference sequence). There are 15 residues in the CDR3. The ends were cut back, 3 bases at V and 0 bases at J, with 15 bases in the middle. DNA of the CDR3: TGTGCCTGGAGGCCGGGACACGCCAGCTCCTACGAGCAGTACTTC. Translation: CAWRPGHASSYEQYF.

This clonotype was seen a few times. V is TRBV27 and J is TRBJ1-1, with D tentatively TRBD1 (5 bases). The CDR3 sequence is 15 residues long. Trimming stripped 1 base from V and 1 base from J, with 10 bases between. CDR1 is MNHEY and CDR2 is SMNVEV in the germline V gene (reference sequence). CDR3 protein: CASSLFGTANTEAFF. The CDR3 region has the DNA TGTGCCAGCAGTTTATTCGGGACCGCGAACACTGAAGCTTTCTTT.

This chain connects TRBV28 to TRBJ2-2, with TRBD2 matching over 7 bases. Germline V gene data show CDR1 as MDHEN and CDR2 as SYDVKM. The CDR3 contains 16 residues. J gave up 1 base and V 7 bases, and 9 bases lay outside the gene matches. The CDR3: CASTPEVAGNTGELFF. In DNA, the CDR3 is TGTGCCAGCACCCCGGAGGTAGCGGGGAACACCGGGGAGCTGTTTTTT. Together with reference TRBV28 and TRBJ2-2, the CDR3 gives the full variable domain: DVKVTQSSRYLVKRTGEKVFLECVQDMDHENMFWYRQDPGLGLRLIYFSYDVKMKEKGDIPEGYSVSREKKERFSLILESASTNQTSMYLCASTPEVAGNTGELFFGEGSRLTVL.

The V and J genes are TRBV4-3 and TRBJ2-3; D is unclear. The CDR3 sequence is 15 residues long. Germline V gene data show CDR1 as LGHNA and CDR2 as YSLEER. The V and J ends lost 1 base and 2 bases respectively, with 10 bases between them. For the CDR3, the DNA is TGCGCCAGCAGCCAAGGCAGTGTGGTCACAGATACGCAGTATTTT. This codes for CASSQGSVVTDTQYF.

This clonotype was observed once. V usage is TRBV4-1 and J usage is TRBJ1-5; the match to TRBD1 covers 8 bases. The length of the CDR3 is 15 residues. Germline loops: CDR1 MGHRA, CDR2 YSYEKL. With 3 bases clipped from V and 5 bases from J, the junction kept 6 bases outside the gene matches. The CDR3 spells CASSQRQGYDQPQHF. The CDR3 DNA sequence: TGCGCCAGCAGCCAGCGACAGGGGTACGATCAGCCCCAGCATTTT.

J is TRBJ2-3 and V is TRBV4-3; 9 bases map to TRBD2. Germline V gene data show CDR1 as LGHNA and CDR2 as YSLEER. V was clipped by 3 bases and J by 5 bases; unmatched bases: 6. CDR3 length: 15 residues. This CDR3 reads CASSQNSGGGDTQYF. In DNA, the CDR3 is TGCGCCAGCAGCCAGAATAGCGGGGGAGGAGATACGCAGTATTTT.

A single count supports this clonotype. V usage is TRBV6-5 and J usage is TRBJ2-3; D might be TRBD1 or TRBD2, each matching 6 bases. V gave up 2 bases and J gave up 1 base, with 13 bases separating them. Germline V gene lookup returns CDR1 MNHEY and CDR2 SVGAGI. The length of the CDR3 is 16 residues. In DNA form, the CDR3 reads TGTGCCAGCAGTTACGGAGGGGGTGTCGGCACAGATACGCAGTATTTT. Protein product: CASSYGGGVGTDTQYF.

The chain joins TRBV4-2 to TRBJ2-7, with D unresolved. The CDR3 is 15 residues long. Germline V gives CDR1 LGHNA, CDR2 YNFKEQ. V lost 0 bases and J 5 bases, leaving 14 bases between the germline ends. The CDR3 reads CASSQEYGTTDEQYF. The DNA of the CDR3 is TGTGCCAGCAGCCAAGAATACGGCACAACCGACGAGCAGTACTTC.

The chain carries TRBV5-1 and TRBJ1-2; 7 bases agree with TRBD1. This CDR3 is built from 15 residues. CDR1 and CDR2 (germline): SGHRS, YFSETQ. J was trimmed by 7 bases and V by 4 bases; bases with no gene match: 13. The CDR3, as DNA: TGCGCCAGCAGCCCGGGCAGGGGGGAAGTGGTTGGCTACACCTTC. It specifies CASSPGRGEVVGYTF.

This clonotype was found a few times. This chain joins TRBV29-1 and TRBJ1-2, with D hard to call. V was cut by 3 bases and J by 8 bases, with 7 bases left in between. Germline V gives CDR1 SQVTM, CDR2 ANQGSEA. The CDR3 sequence is 10 residues long. CDR3 amino acids: CSVDGRGYTF. DNA of the CDR3: TGCAGCGTTGACGGGAGGGGCTACACCTTC.

A note on this clonotype: A read error may produce the germline difference seen at one junction end. V and J are TRBV27 and TRBJ2-7; 9 nucleotides line up with TRBD2. The CDR3 is 15 amino acids. CDR1 is MNHEY, CDR2 SMNVEV, per germline (reference sequence). CDR3 nucleotide sequence: TGCGCCAGCAGTCTGAGCGGGGGGAGCTCCTACGAGCAGTACTTC. It translates to CASSLSGGSSYEQYF.

V and J are TRBV2 and TRBJ2-1; TRBD2 might be the D (5 bases). V lost 5 bases, J lost 9 bases, and 14 bases lay in between. The CDR3 is made up of 13 amino acids. Germline-derived CDR1 and CDR2 are SNHLY and FYNNEI. Written as DNA, the CDR3 is TGTGCCAGCAGTCCTTTGATGGGGAGTGAGCAGTTCTTC. Protein sequence: CASSPLMGSEQFF. Together with reference TRBV2 and TRBJ2-1, the CDR3 gives the full variable domain: EPEVTQTPSHQVTQMGQEVILRCVPISNHLYFYWYRQILGQKVEFLVSFYNNEISEKSEIFDDQFSVERPDGSNFTLKIRSTKLEDSAMYFCASSPLMGSEQFFGPGTRLTVL.

The chain uses TRBV7-9 and TRBJ2-1; D may be TRBD2 (6 bases). V gave up 4 bases and J gave up 9 bases, with 16 bases separating them. Germline CDR1 is SEHNR and CDR2 is FQNEAQ (reference sequence). The length of the CDR3 is 14 residues. DNA of the CDR3: TGTGCCAGCAGCTCCTCGGGACTCCCGAGTGAGCAGTTCTTC. The encoded protein is CASSSSGLPSEQFF.